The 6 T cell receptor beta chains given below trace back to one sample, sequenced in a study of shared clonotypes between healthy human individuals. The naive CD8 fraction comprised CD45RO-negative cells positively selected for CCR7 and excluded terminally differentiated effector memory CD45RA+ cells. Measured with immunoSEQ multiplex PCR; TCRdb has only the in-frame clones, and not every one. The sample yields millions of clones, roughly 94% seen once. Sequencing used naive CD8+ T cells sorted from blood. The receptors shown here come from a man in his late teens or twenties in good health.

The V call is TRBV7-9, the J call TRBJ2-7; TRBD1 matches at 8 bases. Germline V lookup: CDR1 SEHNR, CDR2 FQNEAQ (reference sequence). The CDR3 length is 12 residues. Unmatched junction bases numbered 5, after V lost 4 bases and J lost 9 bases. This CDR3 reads CASSYGQGRQYF. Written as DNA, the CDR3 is TGTGCCAGCAGCTACGGACAGGGACGGCAGTACTTC.

The CDR3 sequence: CASSAKGTGGAGSPLHF. DNA for the CDR3: TGTGCCAGCAGCGCAAAAGGGACAGGGGGCGCGGGTTCACCCCTCCACTTT. This sequence joins TRBV9 and TRBJ1-6; 12 bases align to TRBD1. The CDR3 totals 17 residues. With 3 bases clipped from V and 9 bases from J, the junction kept 10 bases outside the gene matches. The germline V gene encodes CDR1 SGDLS and CDR2 YYNGEE.

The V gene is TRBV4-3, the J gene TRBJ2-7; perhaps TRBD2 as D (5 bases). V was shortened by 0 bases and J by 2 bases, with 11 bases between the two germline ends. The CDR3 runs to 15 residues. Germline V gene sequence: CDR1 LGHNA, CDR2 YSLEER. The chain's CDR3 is CASSQEAGRTYEQYF. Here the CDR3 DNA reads TGCGCCAGCAGCCAAGAGGCGGGCAGAACCTACGAGCAGTACTTC.

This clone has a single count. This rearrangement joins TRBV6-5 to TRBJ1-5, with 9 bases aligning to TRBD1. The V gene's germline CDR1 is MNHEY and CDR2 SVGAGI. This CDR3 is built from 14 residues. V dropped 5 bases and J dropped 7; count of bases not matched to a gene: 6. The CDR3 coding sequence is TGTGCCAGCAGTGGAGGGACAGGGTCCCAGCCCCAGCATTTT. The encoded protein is CASSGGTGSQPQHF.

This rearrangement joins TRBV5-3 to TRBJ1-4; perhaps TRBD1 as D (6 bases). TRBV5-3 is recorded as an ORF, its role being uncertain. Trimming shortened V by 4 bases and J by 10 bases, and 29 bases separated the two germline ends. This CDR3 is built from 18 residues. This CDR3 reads CARSPGQIRDLGASKLFF. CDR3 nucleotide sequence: TGTGCCAGAAGCCCGGGCCAAATCCGGGACTTGGGGGCGTCAAAACTGTTTTTT.

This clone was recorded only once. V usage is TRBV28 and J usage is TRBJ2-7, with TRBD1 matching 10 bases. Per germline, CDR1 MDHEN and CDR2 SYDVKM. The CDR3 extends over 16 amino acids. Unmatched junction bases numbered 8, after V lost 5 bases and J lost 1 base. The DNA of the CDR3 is TGTGCCAGCAGTCTGCCTGGGACAGGGGTTTCCTACGAGCAGTACTTC. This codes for CASSLPGTGVSYEQYF.